This TCR beta chain originates from a study of technical replicates of blood from a few donors. TCRdb's table, derived via immunoSEQ multiplex PCR, lists solely in-frame clones and lacks some. Seen here are around 17,000 clones, roughly 84% observed once, and the top ten hold around 12%. Germline V gene lookup returns CDR1 MDHEN and CDR2 SYDVKM. This CDR3 comprises 17 residues. J gave up 5 bases and V 2 bases, and 10 bases lay outside the gene matches. The genes are TRBV28 and TRBJ2-2; 8 positions match TRBD2. The origin of this receptor is a human donor in good health. Sequencing was carried out using PBMCs. Here the CDR3 reads CASSLLTSGGRTGELFF. As DNA, the CDR3 is TGTGCCAGCAGTTTACTCACTAGCGGTGGAAGGACCGGGGAGCTGTTTTTT.